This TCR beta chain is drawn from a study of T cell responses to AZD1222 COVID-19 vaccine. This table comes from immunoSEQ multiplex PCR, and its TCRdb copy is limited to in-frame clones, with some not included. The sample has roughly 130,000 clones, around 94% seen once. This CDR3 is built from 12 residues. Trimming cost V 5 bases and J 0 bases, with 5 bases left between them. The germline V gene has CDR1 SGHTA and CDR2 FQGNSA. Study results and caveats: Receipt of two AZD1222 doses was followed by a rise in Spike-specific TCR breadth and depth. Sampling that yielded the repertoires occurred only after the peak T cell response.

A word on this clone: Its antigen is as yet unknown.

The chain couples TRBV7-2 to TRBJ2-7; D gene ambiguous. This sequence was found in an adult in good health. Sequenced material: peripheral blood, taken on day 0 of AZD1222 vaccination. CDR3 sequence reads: CASSPSSYEQYF. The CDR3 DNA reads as TGTGCCAGCAGCCCAAGCTCCTACGAGCAGTACTTC.